The sequence of this T cell receptor beta chain was determined in a study of radiotherapy plus CTLA-4 blockade in lung cancer. Generated by immunoSEQ multiplex PCR, the TCRdb table keeps only in-frame clones and is missing some. The data show tens of thousands of clones, around 80% seen once. CDR1 is MNHNS, CDR2 SASEGT, per germline. CDR3 length equals 15 residues. V was pared by 3 bases and J by 5 bases, with 16 bases between. About this clone itself: Its antigen remains unidentified.

The study's findings and limits: Strongest reported response predictors: early blood clone changes and post-radiation interferon-beta. Radiotherapy with ipilimumab was followed by blood expansion of tumor-derived clones.

The receptor was derived from a human donor with non-small cell lung cancer who had a complete response to radiotherapy plus ipilimumab. Sequences were derived from peripheral blood, sampled from a patient treated with radiotherapy plus ipilimumab. The chain has TRBV6-1 and TRBJ1-1; D perhaps matches TRBD1 (6 bases). CDR3 sequence reads: CASSELRGGETEAFF. DNA for the CDR3: TGTGCCAGCAGTGAGCTCCGGGGGGGCGAGACTGAAGCTTTCTTT.